This TCR beta chain was documented in a study of brain T cells in children with intractable seizures. The assay was immunoSEQ multiplex PCR, and TCRdb's table has in-frame clones only and misses some. The repertoire consists of tens of thousands of clones, with roughly 91% occurring once and the leading ten covering 1.5%. Sequencing was limited to surgery cases with top T cell transcript signatures in brain tissue. Before surgery, patients took at least one anti-epileptic drug. The clonotype originates from a boy under two years old with tuberous sclerosis and intractable seizures. Sequences were derived from peripheral blood, sampled at surgery.

The CDR3, as DNA: TGCAGTGCTAGTCAGGGGCCAATGGATGAAAAACTGTTTTTT. It is translated as CSASQGPMDEKLFF. The gene calls are TRBV20-1 and TRBJ1-4; possible D gene TRBD1, 6 bases. V lost 3 bases and J 6 bases, leaving 14 bases between the germline ends. The CDR3 is made up of 14 amino acids. Germline CDR1 and CDR2: DFQATT and SNEGSKA (reference sequence).